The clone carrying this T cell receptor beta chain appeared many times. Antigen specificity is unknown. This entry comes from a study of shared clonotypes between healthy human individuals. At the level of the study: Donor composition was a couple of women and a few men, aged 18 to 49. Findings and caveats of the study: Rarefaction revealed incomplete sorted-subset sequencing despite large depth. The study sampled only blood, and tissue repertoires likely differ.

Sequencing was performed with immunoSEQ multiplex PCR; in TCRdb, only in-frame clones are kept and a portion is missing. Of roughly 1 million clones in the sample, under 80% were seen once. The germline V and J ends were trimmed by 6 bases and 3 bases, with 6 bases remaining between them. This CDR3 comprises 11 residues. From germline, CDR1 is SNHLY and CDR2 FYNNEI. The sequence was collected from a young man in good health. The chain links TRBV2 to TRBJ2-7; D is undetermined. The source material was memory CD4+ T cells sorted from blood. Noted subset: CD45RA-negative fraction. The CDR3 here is CASSYDYEQYF. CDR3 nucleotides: TGTGCCAGCAGCTATGACTACGAGCAGTACTTC.